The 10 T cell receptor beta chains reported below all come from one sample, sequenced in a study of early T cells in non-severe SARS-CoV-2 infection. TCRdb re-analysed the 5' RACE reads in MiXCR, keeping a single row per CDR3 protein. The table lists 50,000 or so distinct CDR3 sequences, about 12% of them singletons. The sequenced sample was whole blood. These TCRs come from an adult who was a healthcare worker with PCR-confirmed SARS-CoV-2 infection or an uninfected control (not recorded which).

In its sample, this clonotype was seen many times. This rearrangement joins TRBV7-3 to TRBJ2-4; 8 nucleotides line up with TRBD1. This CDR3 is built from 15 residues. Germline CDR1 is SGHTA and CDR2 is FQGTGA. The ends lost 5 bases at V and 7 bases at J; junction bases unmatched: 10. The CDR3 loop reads CASSPDRGGWNIQYF. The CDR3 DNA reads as TGTGCCAGCAGCCCCGACAGGGGCGGTTGGAACATTCAGTACTTC.

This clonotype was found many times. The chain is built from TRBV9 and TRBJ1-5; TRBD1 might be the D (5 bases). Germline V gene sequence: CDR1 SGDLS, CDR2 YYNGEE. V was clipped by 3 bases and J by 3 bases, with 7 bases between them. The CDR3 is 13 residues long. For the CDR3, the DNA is TGTGCCAGCAGCGCAGGGTACAATCAGCCCCAGCATTTT. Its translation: CASSAGYNQPQHF.

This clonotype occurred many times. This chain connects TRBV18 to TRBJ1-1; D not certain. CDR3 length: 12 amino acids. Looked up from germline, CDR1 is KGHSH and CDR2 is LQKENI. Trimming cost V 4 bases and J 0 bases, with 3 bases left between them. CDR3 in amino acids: CASSRMNTEAFF. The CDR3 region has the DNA TGTGCCAGCTCACGAATGAACACTGAAGCTTTCTTT.

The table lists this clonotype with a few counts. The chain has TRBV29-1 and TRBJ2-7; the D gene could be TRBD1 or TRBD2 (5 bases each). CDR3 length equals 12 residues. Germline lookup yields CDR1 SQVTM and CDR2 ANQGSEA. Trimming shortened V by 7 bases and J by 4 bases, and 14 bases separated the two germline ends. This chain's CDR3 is CSARRDGYEQYF. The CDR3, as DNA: TGCAGCGCCCGTAGGGACGGTTACGAGCAGTACTTC.

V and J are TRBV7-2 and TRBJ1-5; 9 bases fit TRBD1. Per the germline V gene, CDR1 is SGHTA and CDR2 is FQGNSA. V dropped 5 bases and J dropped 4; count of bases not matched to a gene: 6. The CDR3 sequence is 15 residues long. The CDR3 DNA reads TGTGCCAGCAGCCTCATGGGGACAGGGAATCAGCCCCAGCATTTT. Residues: CASSLMGTGNQPQHF.

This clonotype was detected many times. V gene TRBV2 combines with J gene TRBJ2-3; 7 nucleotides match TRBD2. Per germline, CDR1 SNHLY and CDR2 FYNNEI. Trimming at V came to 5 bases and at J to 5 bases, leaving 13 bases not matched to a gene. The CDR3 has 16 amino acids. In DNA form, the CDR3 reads TGTGCCAGCAGTCTCCGGACTAGACTGGGAGTAGATACGCAGTATTTT. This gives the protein CASSLRTRLGVDTQYF.

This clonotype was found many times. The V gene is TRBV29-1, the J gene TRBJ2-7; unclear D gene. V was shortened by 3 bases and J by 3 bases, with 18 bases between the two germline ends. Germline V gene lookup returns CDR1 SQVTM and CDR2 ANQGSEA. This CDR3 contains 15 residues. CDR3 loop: CSVDPDGGENYEQYF. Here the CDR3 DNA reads TGCAGCGTTGACCCGGACGGCGGAGAGAACTACGAGCAGTACTTC.

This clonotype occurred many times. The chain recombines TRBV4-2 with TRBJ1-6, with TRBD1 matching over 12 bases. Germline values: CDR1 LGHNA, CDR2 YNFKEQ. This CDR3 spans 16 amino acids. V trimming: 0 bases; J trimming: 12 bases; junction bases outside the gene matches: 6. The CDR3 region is CASSQDRGTGGGPLHF. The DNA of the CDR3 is TGTGCCAGCAGCCAAGATCGCGGGACAGGGGGCGGACCCCTCCACTTT.

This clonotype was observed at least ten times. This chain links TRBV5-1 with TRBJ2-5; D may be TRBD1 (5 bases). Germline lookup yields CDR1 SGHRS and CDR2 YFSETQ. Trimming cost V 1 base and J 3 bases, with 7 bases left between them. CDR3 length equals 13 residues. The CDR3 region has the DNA TGCGCCAGCAGCTTGACAGGAGAAGAGACCCAGTACTTC. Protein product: CASSLTGEETQYF.

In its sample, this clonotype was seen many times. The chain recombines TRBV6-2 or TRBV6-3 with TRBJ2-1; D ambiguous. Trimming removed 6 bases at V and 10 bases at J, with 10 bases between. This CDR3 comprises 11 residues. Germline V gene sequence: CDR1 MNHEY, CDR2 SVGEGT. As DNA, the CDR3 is TGTGCCAGCAGCCCCAATCTGGAGCAGTTCTTC. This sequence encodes CASSPNLEQFF.